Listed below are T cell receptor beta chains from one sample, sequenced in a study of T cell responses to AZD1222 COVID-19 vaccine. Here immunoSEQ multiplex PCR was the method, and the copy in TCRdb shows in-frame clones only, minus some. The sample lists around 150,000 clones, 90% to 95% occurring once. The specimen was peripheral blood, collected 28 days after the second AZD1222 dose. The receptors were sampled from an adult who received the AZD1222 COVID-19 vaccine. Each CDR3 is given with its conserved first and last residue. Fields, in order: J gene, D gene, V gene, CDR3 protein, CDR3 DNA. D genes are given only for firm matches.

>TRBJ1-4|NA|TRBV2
CASTSGWGEKLFF
TGTGCCAGCACGTCGGGTTGGGGGGAAAAACTGTTTTTT
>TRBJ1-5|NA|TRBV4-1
CASSQGSQLNQPQHF
TGCGCCAGCAGCCAAGGCTCCCAGCTTAATCAGCCCCAGCATTTT
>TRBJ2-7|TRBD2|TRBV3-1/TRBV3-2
CASNVGGSSYEQYF
TGTGCCAGCAACGTGGGCGGGAGCTCCTACGAGCAGTACTTC
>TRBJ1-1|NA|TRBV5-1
CASSSRGRFNTEAFF
TGCGCCAGCAGCTCAAGGGGACGATTCAACACTGAAGCTTTCTTT
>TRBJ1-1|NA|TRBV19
CASSQYRTEAFF
TGTGCCAGTAGCCAATACAGGACTGAAGCTTTCTTT
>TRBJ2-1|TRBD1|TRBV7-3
CASSIQGSDEQFF
TGTGCCAGCAGCATACAGGGGTCGGATGAGCAGTTCTTC
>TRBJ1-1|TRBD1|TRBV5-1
CASSFDRGNTEAFF
TGCGCCAGCAGCTTTGACAGGGGGAACACTGAAGCTTTCTTT
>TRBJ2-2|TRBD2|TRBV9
CASSGRGGLGTGELFF
TGTGCCAGCAGCGGACGGGGGGGGCTAGGCACCGGGGAGCTGTTTTTT
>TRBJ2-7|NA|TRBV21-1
CASSLRTGAYEQYF
TGTGCCAGCAGCTTAAGGACAGGGGCCTACGAGCAGTACTTC
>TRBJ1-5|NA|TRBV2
CASSDSNQPQHF
TGTGCCAGCAGTGATTCGAATCAGCCCCAGCATTTT
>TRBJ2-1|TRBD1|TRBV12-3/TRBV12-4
CASGQGDYNEQFF
TGTGCCAGCGGACAGGGGGACTACAATGAGCAGTTCTTC
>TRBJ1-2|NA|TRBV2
CASSETPTSNYGYTF
TGTGCCAGCAGTGAAACACCAACATCTAACTATGGCTACACCTTC
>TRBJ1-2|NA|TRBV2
CASRLETLYGYTF
TGTGCCAGCAGGTTGGAGACTCTTTATGGCTACACCTTC
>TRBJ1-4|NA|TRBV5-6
CASSLSISTNEKLFF
TGTGCCAGCAGCTTATCGATCTCAACTAATGAAAAACTGTTTTTT
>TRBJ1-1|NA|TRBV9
CASSVLPGGYTEAFF
TGTGCCAGCAGCGTCCTACCCGGGGGTTACACTGAAGCTTTCTTT
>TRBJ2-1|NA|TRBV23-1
CASSQVSPFRGRYNEQFF
TGCGCCAGCAGTCAAGTGTCCCCGTTCCGGGGACGTTACAATGAGCAGTTCTTC
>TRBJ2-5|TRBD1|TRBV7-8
CASSYPGQKETQYF
TGTGCCAGCAGTTATCCGGGACAGAAAGAGACCCAGTACTTC
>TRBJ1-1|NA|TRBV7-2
CASSLQGVNTEAFF
TGTGCCAGCAGCTTACAAGGGGTTAACACTGAAGCTTTCTTT
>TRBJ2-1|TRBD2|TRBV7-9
CASSSRGDEQFF
TGTGCCAGCAGCTCTCGGGGGGATGAGCAGTTCTTC
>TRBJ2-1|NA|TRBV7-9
CASSPRRLVDEQFF
TGTGCCAGCAGCCCGCGACGTTTGGTCGATGAGCAGTTCTTC
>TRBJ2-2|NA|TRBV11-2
CASSLRGAGELFF
TGTGCCAGCAGCCTGAGGGGGGCCGGGGAGCTGTTTTTT
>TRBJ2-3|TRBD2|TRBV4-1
CASSQLAGATTDTQYF
TGCGCCAGCAGCCAATTAGCGGGGGCGACCACAGATACGCAGTATTTT
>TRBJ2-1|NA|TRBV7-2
CASSTRAGNEQFF
TGTGCCAGCAGCACAAGGGCGGGGAATGAGCAGTTCTTC
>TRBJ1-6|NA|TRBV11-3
CASSLGVDSPLHF
TGTGCCAGCAGCTTGGGAGTTGATTCACCCCTCCACTTT